The rows below give T cell receptor beta chains drawn from one sample of a study of cytomegalovirus exposure and HLA in healthy donors. Clones were read by immunoSEQ multiplex PCR, and TCRdb kept only the in-frame ones, dropping some. The repertoire holds over 150,000 clones, 70% to 90% seen once, with under 5% in the top ten. The specimen was PBMCs. These TCRs come from a girl between 10 and 17 years old in good health and CMV-seropositive. Both conserved end residues are part of each CDR3. Fields, in order: V gene, clone size, J gene, CDR3 protein. Part of the rows lack a size; the others show once, few, many or a class for expanded clones.

v_call: TRBV7-2; clone_size: NA; j_call: TRBJ1-1; cdr3_aa: CASSPGTGYYTEAFF
v_call: TRBV11-2; clone_size: NA; j_call: TRBJ2-3; cdr3_aa: CASSYIPLRRGASLRTQYF
v_call: TRBV4-1; clone_size: NA; j_call: TRBJ1-5; cdr3_aa: CASSQGWGQGAGQPQHF
v_call: TRBV6-5; clone_size: NA; j_call: TRBJ2-5; cdr3_aa: CASSYSTPGETQYF
v_call: TRBV19; clone_size: once; j_call: TRBJ1-5; cdr3_aa: CASSKQDTNQPQHF
v_call: TRBV2; clone_size: NA; j_call: TRBJ2-1; cdr3_aa: CASSDNNSGDYNEQFF
v_call: TRBV12-2; clone_size: NA; j_call: TRBJ1-5; cdr3_aa: CASRSNKYSNQPQHF
v_call: TRBV5-6; clone_size: few; j_call: TRBJ2-3; cdr3_aa: CASSGTVITGDTDTQYF
v_call: TRBV19; clone_size: NA; j_call: TRBJ1-4; cdr3_aa: CASHTGAHATNEKLFF
v_call: TRBV6-5; clone_size: NA; j_call: TRBJ1-1; cdr3_aa: CASSYSGKGKTEAFF
v_call: TRBV9; clone_size: NA; j_call: TRBJ1-3; cdr3_aa: CASSPTKQLLVNTTYF
v_call: TRBV7-8; clone_size: NA; j_call: TRBJ1-6; cdr3_aa: CASSHPGGSNSPLHF
v_call: TRBV9; clone_size: NA; j_call: TRBJ2-5; cdr3_aa: CASSPRDRDFETQYF
v_call: TRBV27; clone_size: NA; j_call: TRBJ1-2; cdr3_aa: CASSRVMTDRGNGYTF
v_call: TRBV13; clone_size: NA; j_call: TRBJ2-7; cdr3_aa: CASSFRQSSYEQYF
v_call: TRBV5-1; clone_size: NA; j_call: TRBJ1-2; cdr3_aa: CASSVRQGGAYGYTF
v_call: TRBV30; clone_size: NA; j_call: TRBJ2-5; cdr3_aa: CAWTGTGAQETQYF
v_call: TRBV5-1; clone_size: NA; j_call: TRBJ1-2; cdr3_aa: CASRVFGQERNYGYTF
v_call: TRBV19; clone_size: NA; j_call: TRBJ1-1; cdr3_aa: CASRVGYTEAFF
v_call: TRBV12-5; clone_size: NA; j_call: TRBJ1-1; cdr3_aa: CASGLGPAGNTEAFF
v_call: TRBV28; clone_size: NA; j_call: TRBJ1-1; cdr3_aa: CASSRGGAMNTEAFF
v_call: TRBV5-1; clone_size: NA; j_call: TRBJ1-2; cdr3_aa: CASSIDSPAYGYTF
v_call: TRBV5-6; clone_size: NA; j_call: TRBJ1-5; cdr3_aa: CASSSKGTGQGNQPQHF
v_call: TRBV27; clone_size: NA; j_call: TRBJ2-1; cdr3_aa: CASSSTGLAYHNEQFF
v_call: TRBV9; clone_size: NA; j_call: TRBJ2-1; cdr3_aa: CASSVRLAGFEQFF
v_call: TRBV4-2; clone_size: few; j_call: TRBJ1-2; cdr3_aa: CASSLSGLGQDYGYTF
v_call: TRBV5-4; clone_size: few; j_call: TRBJ2-3; cdr3_aa: CASMRGLAGGTDTQYF
v_call: TRBV14; clone_size: once; j_call: TRBJ2-2; cdr3_aa: CASSHPQDTGYTGELFF
v_call: TRBV27; clone_size: NA; j_call: TRBJ2-7; cdr3_aa: CASRARGQASYEQYF
v_call: TRBV10-3; clone_size: NA; j_call: TRBJ1-2; cdr3_aa: CAISDHHNWVERDFRGGYTF
v_call: TRBV2; clone_size: NA; j_call: TRBJ2-1; cdr3_aa: CASSEEFLLPNEQFF
v_call: TRBV9; clone_size: NA; j_call: TRBJ1-6; cdr3_aa: CASSVGATFSPLHF
v_call: TRBV6-1; clone_size: once; j_call: NA; cdr3_aa: CASSETRARIYEQYF
v_call: TRBV5-4; clone_size: once; j_call: TRBJ2-3; cdr3_aa: CASSSSTGGRLDTQYF
v_call: TRBV19; clone_size: once; j_call: TRBJ2-1; cdr3_aa: CASSPTIRTSGGAYNEQFF
v_call: TRBV5-3; clone_size: NA; j_call: TRBJ2-1; cdr3_aa: CARSLRLGQRTSGGAEQFF
v_call: TRBV5-6; clone_size: NA; j_call: TRBJ1-2; cdr3_aa: CASSLSGVSMGYTF
v_call: TRBV7-9; clone_size: NA; j_call: TRBJ2-7; cdr3_aa: CASSLGQGAYEQYF
v_call: TRBV7-3; clone_size: NA; j_call: TRBJ1-2; cdr3_aa: CASSLEPGGAYGYTF
v_call: TRBV7-2; clone_size: NA; j_call: TRBJ1-2; cdr3_aa: CASSPRQGDYGYTF
v_call: TRBV19; clone_size: NA; j_call: TRBJ1-1; cdr3_aa: CASSTGQKNTEAFF
v_call: TRBV11-3; clone_size: NA; j_call: TRBJ1-1; cdr3_aa: CASSRGGSNTEAFF
v_call: TRBV5-8; clone_size: NA; j_call: TRBJ2-1; cdr3_aa: CASSLLTLAHPSSYNEQFF
v_call: TRBV2; clone_size: NA; j_call: TRBJ2-7; cdr3_aa: CASRESGTESYEQYF
v_call: TRBV7-3; clone_size: NA; j_call: TRBJ2-2; cdr3_aa: CASSLGLAGDGELFF
v_call: TRBV7-2; clone_size: NA; j_call: TRBJ2-1; cdr3_aa: CASSPSVPSSYNEQFF
v_call: TRBV10-2; clone_size: NA; j_call: TRBJ1-1; cdr3_aa: CASSATGLGQFEAFF
v_call: TRBV21-1; clone_size: NA; j_call: TRBJ1-1; cdr3_aa: CASSKGEDFFNTEAFF
v_call: TRBV2; clone_size: NA; j_call: TRBJ2-5; cdr3_aa: CASSWQGSRETQYF
v_call: TRBV9; clone_size: NA; j_call: TRBJ1-1; cdr3_aa: CASSVDAGTEAFF
v_call: TRBV13; clone_size: NA; j_call: TRBJ1-3; cdr3_aa: CASSWDRGHGGNTIYF
v_call: TRBV10-1; clone_size: NA; j_call: NA; cdr3_aa: CARIGQGLSSYEQYF
v_call: TRBV4-1; clone_size: NA; j_call: TRBJ1-1; cdr3_aa: CASSQKVDRAGWDTEAFF
v_call: TRBV5-1; clone_size: NA; j_call: TRBJ1-1; cdr3_aa: CASSFGGEAFF